This TCR beta chain comes out of a study of T cell responses to AZD1222 COVID-19 vaccine. Germline loops: CDR1 SGHRS, CDR2 YFSETQ. CDR3 size: 15 residues. The V and J ends lost 5 bases and 4 bases respectively, with 19 bases between them. TCRdb's table, derived via immunoSEQ multiplex PCR, lists solely in-frame clones and lacks some. This sample has roughly 150,000 clones, with about 90% found just once. Study-wide results and caveats: Researchers report vaccine-associated CD4 TCRs spanning spike, with dominance at 160-218 and 743-854.

As concerns this clone: What it binds is not known.

The sample in question was peripheral blood, obtained 28 days after the second AZD1222 dose. This clonotype was sampled from an adult who received the AZD1222 COVID-19 vaccine. The chain recombines TRBV5-1 with TRBJ2-7; D is uncertain. The CDR3 loop is CASSPGPSQNYEQYF. The CDR3 coding sequence is TGCGCCAGCAGTCCAGGACCCTCTCAAAATTACGAGCAGTACTTC.